This TCR beta chain was sequenced in a study of identical twins. Whole-study results and caveats: Models, which agreed with sharing between unrelated individuals, nonetheless underestimated the out-of-frame TCR alpha sharing seen in monozygotic twins. The presence of invariant MAIT and iNKT cells could partly confound analyses of zero-insertion sequences.

Unique molecular identifiers were in the cDNA, with template-switch universal primer binding. Via MiXCR, TCRdb re-called the 5' RACE reads, giving one row per CDR3 protein. The sample consists of nearly 900,000 distinct CDR3 sequences, over 9% of them appearing once. This clonotype was counted at least ten times. No antigen is known for it. Unmatched junction bases numbered 8, after V lost 5 bases and J lost 2 bases. The CDR3 is 18 residues long. CDR1 and CDR2 (germline): SGHAT, FQDESV (reference sequence). Separately, the same data were catalogued under a study of yellow fever vaccine responses in identical twins. From that study: Twins reportedly showed a vaccine T cell response that seemed partly convergent and partly personalized.

The specimen was PBMCs. The chain couples TRBV11-1 to TRBJ2-2; 13 nucleotides agree with TRBD2. This TCR was recovered from a woman younger than 35 in good health. The CDR3 DNA reads as TGTGCCAGCAGCCCGCCCTGGACTAGCGGGAGCAACACCGGGGAGCTGTTTTTT. Protein: CASSPPWTSGSNTGELFF.